Described below is a single T cell receptor (beta chain) sequence and its context. At one of its ends the junction is not consistent with the germline gene, which may arise from a read error. Described treatment: randomized to nivolumab then ipilimumab (arm A) or the reverse (arm B). Method: immunoSEQ multiplex PCR; TCRdb's copy keeps in-frame clones and lacks some. Among about 7,900 clones listed, 23% were seen once. These data are taken from a study of sequential checkpoint blockade in melanoma. The sequencing here drew on tumor tissue (inferred from file names), taken from a patient given nivolumab and ipilimumab in sequence. The origin of this receptor is a human donor with melanoma.

The CDR3 DNA is TGTGCCACCAGCAGGGGTGTTACCGGGGAGCTGTTTTTT. Its protein is CATSRGVTGELFF. The chain joins TRBV7-4 to TRBJ2-2; perhaps TRBD1 as D (6 bases). Germline values: CDR1 SGHVT, CDR2 SQSDAQ. This CDR3 spans 13 amino acids.